The 17 T cell receptor beta chains below all came from one sample that was sequenced in a study of TIL therapy for anti-PD-1-resistant metastatic lung cancer. The libraries were made with immunoSEQ v3. Measured with immunoSEQ multiplex PCR; TCRdb has only the in-frame clones, and not every one. The sample contains approximately 22,000 clones, around 71% of which appear only once. Time point denoted: pre-treatment sample, taken before nivolumab and TIL therapy. The sequencing here drew on blood, taken at baseline. Receptors were obtained from a person between 25 and 80 years old with non-small cell lung cancer.

The J gene is TRBJ2-7, the V gene TRBV2; D is ambiguous. Germline CDR1 is SNHLY and CDR2 is FYNNEI. Trimming pared 4 bases from V and 4 bases from J, leaving 8 bases between. CDR3 length: 12 residues. CDR3 nucleotide sequence: TGTGCCAGCAGTGGAGAGATTTACGAGCAGTACGTC. This translates into CASSGEIYEQYV.

V is TRBV4-2 and J is TRBJ2-3; D is perhaps TRBD1 or TRBD2 (5 bases each). CDR3 length equals 16 residues. Germline values: CDR1 LGHNA, CDR2 YNFKEQ. Trimming pared 0 bases from V and 5 bases from J, leaving 15 bases between. The CDR3 nucleotides are TGTGCCAGCAGCCAAGATTCCGGGGCGATTGAAGATACGCAGTATTTT. As protein: CASSQDSGAIEDTQYF.

The chain combines TRBV4-1 with TRBJ1-3; TRBD1 might be the D (6 bases). V lost 1 base to trimming and J lost 4 bases, with 11 bases between them. The length of the CDR3 is 15 residues. Per the germline V gene, CDR1 is MGHRA and CDR2 is YSYEKL. In DNA, the CDR3 is TGCGCCAGCAGCCAAGGGACAGATCCAGGAAACACCATATATTTT. This gives the protein CASSQGTDPGNTIYF.

V usage is TRBV19 and J usage is TRBJ2-5; no clear D. Trimming cost V 10 bases and J 1 base, with 7 bases left between them. Germline CDR1 is LNHDA and CDR2 is SQIVND (reference sequence). The CDR3 is 11 amino acids. The CDR3 bases are TGTGCCAATAGCTCCCAAGAGACCCAGTACTTC. Amino acid sequence: CANSSQETQYF.

The rearrangement uses TRBV7-6 and TRBJ1-6; D is unresolved. The germline CDR1 and CDR2 sequences are SGHVS and FNYEAQ. CDR3 length equals 15 residues. V was pared by 3 bases and J by 3 bases, with 9 bases between. This CDR3 reads CASSFQSFYNSPLHF. CDR3 nucleotides: TGTGCCAGCAGCTTCCAGAGCTTCTATAATTCACCCCTCCACTTT.

The table lists this clone with a few counts. The gene calls are TRBV18 and TRBJ1-1; the D is unclear. V gave up 5 bases and J gave up 1 base, with 8 bases separating them. Per germline, CDR1 KGHSH and CDR2 LQKENI. The CDR3 is made up of 13 amino acids. CDR3: CASSGQSNTEAFF. In nucleotides, the CDR3 is TGTGCCAGCTCAGGGCAGTCGAACACTGAAGCTTTCTTT. Full variable domain (remainder filled in from reference TRBV18 and TRBJ1-1): NAGVMQNPRHLVRRRGQEARLRCSPMKGHSHVYWYRQLPEEGLKFMVYLQKENIIDESGMPKERFSAEFPKEGPSILRIQQVVRGDSAAYFCASSGQSNTEAFFGQGTRLTVV.

V usage is TRBV30 and J usage is TRBJ2-5; TRBD2 might be the D (7 bases). In germline, CDR1 is GTSNPN, CDR2 SVGIG (reference sequence). The V and J ends lost 3 bases and 5 bases respectively, with 28 bases between them. The CDR3 is 18 amino acids. This CDR3 is CAWRVGGMRGLPGETQYF. The CDR3 DNA reads as TGTGCCTGGAGGGTGGGGGGAATGCGGGGGCTCCCCGGGGAGACCCAGTACTTC.

V is TRBV10-3 and J is TRBJ1-4; weak D call: TRBD1 (5 bases). The CDR3 is 15 amino acids. Germline loops: CDR1 ENHRY, CDR2 SYGVKD. The germline V and J ends were trimmed by 0 bases and 6 bases, with 11 bases remaining between them. The chain's CDR3 is CAISESEGGDEKLFF. CDR3 DNA sequence: TGTGCCATCAGTGAGTCGGAGGGAGGGGATGAAAAACTGTTTTTT.

The CDR3 is CASSKPLAGGPFTGELFF. DNA for the CDR3: TGTGCCAGCAGCAAACCCCTAGCGGGGGGGCCTTTCACCGGGGAGCTGTTTTTT. The rearrangement links TRBV21-1 to TRBJ2-2; TRBD2, the D gene given by the table, was not confirmed from the DNA. TRBV21-1 is marked as a pseudogene. The CDR3 has 18 residues.

The chain couples TRBV18 to TRBJ1-1, with 8 bases matching TRBD1. The V gene's germline CDR1 is KGHSH and CDR2 LQKENI. The V gene end was trimmed by 1 base and the J gene end by 6 bases; junction bases not matched to a gene: 7. The CDR3 totals 15 residues. CDR3 protein: CASSPRQGPGAEAFF. DNA of the CDR3: TGTGCCAGCTCACCACGACAGGGGCCAGGCGCTGAAGCTTTCTTT.

The chain carries TRBV27 and TRBJ2-1, with 9 bases that match TRBD2. Germline V gene lookup returns CDR1 MNHEY and CDR2 SMNVEV (reference sequence). V was clipped by 3 bases and J by 0 bases; unmatched bases: 9. This CDR3 contains 18 residues. For the CDR3, the DNA is TGTGCCAGCAGTTTTACGACTAGCGGTCTTAGCTCCTACAATGAGCAGTTCTTC. Amino acids: CASSFTTSGLSSYNEQFF.

In nucleotides, the CDR3 is TGTGCCAGCAGACTAAAATACGAAGGCTACACCTTC. Residues: CASRLKYEGYTF. This chain connects TRBV2 to TRBJ1-2; D remains unclear. The germline CDR1 and CDR2 sequences are SNHLY and FYNNEI. V was cut by 6 bases and J by 8 bases, with 13 bases left in between. This CDR3 contains 12 residues.

The chain carries TRBV2 and TRBJ1-2; D perhaps matches TRBD1 (5 bases). Between the trimmed V and J ends, which lost 7 bases and 4 bases, there was a span of 10 bases. Germline lookup yields CDR1 SNHLY and CDR2 FYNNEI. This CDR3 has 12 residues. The DNA for the CDR3 is TGTGCCAGCATGAGACAGCTCTATGGCTACACCTTC. Translating gives CASMRQLYGYTF.

This clone is judged medium-sized. V and J are TRBV3-1 (or the pseudogene TRBV3-2) and TRBJ2-1; D is possibly TRBD2 (6 bases). V lost 2 bases and J lost 9, with 14 bases in between. The CDR3 is 14 residues long. Germline CDR1 is LGHDT and CDR2 is YNNKEL (reference sequence). The CDR3 DNA follows: TGTGCCAGCAGCCAATTTCTCGGGAGTGGTGAGCAGTTCTTC. Amino acid sequence: CASSQFLGSGEQFF.

The chain has TRBV3-1 (or the pseudogene TRBV3-2) and TRBJ2-3, with D perhaps being TRBD1 or TRBD2 (5 bases each). Trimming took 7 bases from V and 4 from J, leaving 15 bases between them. CDR1 is LGHDT, CDR2 YNNKEL, per germline (reference sequence). CDR3 size: 14 residues. The CDR3 DNA sequence: TGTGCCAGCACCGCCTTGGGACGCGCAGATACGCAGTATTTT. This gives the protein CASTALGRADTQYF.

The chain links TRBV18 to TRBJ2-7; maybe TRBD1 (6 bases). The V and J ends lost 4 bases and 5 bases respectively, with 9 bases between them. This CDR3 is 12 amino acids long. Germline CDR1 reads KGHSH; CDR2 reads LQKENI. The CDR3 coding sequence is TGTGCCAGCTCACTAAACAGGGACGAGCAGTACGTC. It encodes CASSLNRDEQYV.

The chain employs TRBV6-1 and TRBJ1-6; D remains ambiguous. Germline CDR1 reads MNHNS; CDR2 reads SASEGT. V was trimmed by 2 bases and J by 4 bases, leaving 0 bases between them. This CDR3 is 12 amino acids long. The CDR3: CASSEYNSPLHF. In nucleotides, the CDR3 is TGTGCCAGCAGTGAATATAATTCACCCCTCCACTTT.